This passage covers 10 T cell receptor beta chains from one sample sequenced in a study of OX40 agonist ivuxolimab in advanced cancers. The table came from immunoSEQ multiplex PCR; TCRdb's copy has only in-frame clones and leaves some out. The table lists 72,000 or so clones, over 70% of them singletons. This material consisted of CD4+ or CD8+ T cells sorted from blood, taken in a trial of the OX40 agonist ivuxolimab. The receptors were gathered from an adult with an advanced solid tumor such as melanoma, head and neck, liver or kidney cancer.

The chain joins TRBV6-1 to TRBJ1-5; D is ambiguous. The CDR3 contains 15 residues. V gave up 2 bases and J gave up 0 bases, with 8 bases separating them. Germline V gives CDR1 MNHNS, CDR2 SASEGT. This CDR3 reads CASSELGSSNQPQHF. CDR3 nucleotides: TGTGCCAGCAGTGAACTCGGCAGTAGCAATCAGCCCCAGCATTTT.

The DNA for the CDR3 is TGCGCCAGCAGCCAACTTCCGGGACTAGCAAAGTACAATGAGCAGTTCTTC. Its translation is CASSQLPGLAKYNEQFF. This chain connects TRBV4-1 to TRBJ2-1, with 9 bases matching TRBD2. The germline V gene has CDR1 MGHRA and CDR2 YSYEKL. The J segment lost 4 bases and the V segment lost 2 bases, leaving 9 bases of the junction unmatched. The CDR3 has 17 residues.

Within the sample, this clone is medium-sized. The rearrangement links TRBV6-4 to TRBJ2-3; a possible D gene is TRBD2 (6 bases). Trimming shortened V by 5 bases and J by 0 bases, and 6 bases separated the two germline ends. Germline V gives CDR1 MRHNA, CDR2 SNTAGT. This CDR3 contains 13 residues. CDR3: CASSSGSTDTQYF. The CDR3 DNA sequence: TGTGCCAGCAGTAGCGGGAGCACAGATACGCAGTATTTT.

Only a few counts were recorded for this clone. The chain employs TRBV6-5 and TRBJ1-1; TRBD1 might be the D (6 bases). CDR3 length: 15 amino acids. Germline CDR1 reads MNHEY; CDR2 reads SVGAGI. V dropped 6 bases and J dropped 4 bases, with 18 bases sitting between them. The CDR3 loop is CASSSGGGAVTEAFF. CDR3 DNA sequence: TGTGCCAGCAGCTCCGGGGGGGGCGCGGTCACTGAAGCTTTCTTT.

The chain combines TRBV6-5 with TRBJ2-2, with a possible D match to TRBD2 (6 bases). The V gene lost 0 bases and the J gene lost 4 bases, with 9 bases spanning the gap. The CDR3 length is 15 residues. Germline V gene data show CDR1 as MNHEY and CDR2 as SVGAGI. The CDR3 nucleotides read TGTGCCAGCAGTTACTCCTCTAGCGTCACCGGGGAGCTGTTTTTT. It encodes CASSYSSSVTGELFF.

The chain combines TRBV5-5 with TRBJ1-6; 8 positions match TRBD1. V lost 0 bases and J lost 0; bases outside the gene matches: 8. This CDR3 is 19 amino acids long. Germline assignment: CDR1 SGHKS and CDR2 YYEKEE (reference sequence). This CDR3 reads CASSLDGTGRRSYNSPLHF. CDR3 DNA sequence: TGTGCCAGCAGCTTGGACGGGACAGGAAGACGCTCCTATAATTCACCCCTCCACTTT.

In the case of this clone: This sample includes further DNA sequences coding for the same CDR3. This chain's CDR3 is CASSVGQGNTIYF. CDR3 bases: TGTGCCAGCAGCGTAGGACAGGGAAACACCATATATTTT. The V gene is TRBV9, the J gene TRBJ1-3; the D gene is possibly TRBD1 (5 bases). CDR3 size: 13 residues. V lost 0 bases and J lost 4, with 5 bases in between. The V gene's germline CDR1 is SGDLS and CDR2 YYNGEE. Combining the CDR3 with reference TRBV9 and TRBJ1-3 gives the whole variable domain DSGVTQTPKHLITATGQRVTLRCSPRSGDLSVYWYQQSLDQGLQFLIQYYNGEERAKGNILERFSAQQFPDLHSELNLSSLELGDSALYFCASSVGQGNTIYFGEGSWLTVV.

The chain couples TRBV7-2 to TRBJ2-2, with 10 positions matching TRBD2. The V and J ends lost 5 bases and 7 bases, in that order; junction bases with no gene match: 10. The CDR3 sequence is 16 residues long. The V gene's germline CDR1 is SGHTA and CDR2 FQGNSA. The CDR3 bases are TGTGCCAGCAGCCAAAGTCCAGCGGGAGGGCTCGGGGAGCTGTTTTTT. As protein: CASSQSPAGGLGELFF.

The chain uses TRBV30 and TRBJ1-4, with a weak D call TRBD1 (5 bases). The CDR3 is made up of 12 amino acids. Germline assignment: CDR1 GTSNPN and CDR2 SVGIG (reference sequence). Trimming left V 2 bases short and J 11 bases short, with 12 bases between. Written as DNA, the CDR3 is TGTGCCTGGAGTCGGGCCAGGGCCAAACTGTTTTTT. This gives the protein CAWSRARAKLFF.

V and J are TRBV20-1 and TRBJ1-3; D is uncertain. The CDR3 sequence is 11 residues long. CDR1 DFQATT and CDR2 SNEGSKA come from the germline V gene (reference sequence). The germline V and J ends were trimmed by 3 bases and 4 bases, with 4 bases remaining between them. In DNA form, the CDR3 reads TGCAGTGCTAGTTGGGGAAACACCATATATTTT. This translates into CSASWGNTIYF.